The 25 T cell receptor beta chains presented below share a single source sample, sequenced in a study of shared clonotypes between healthy human individuals (dated by TCRdb to the early 2020s). Library prep was done by the immunoSEQ multiplex PCR assay. In its TCRdb copy, this immuneACCESS table keeps in-frame sequences only and misses some clones. Where compared with another copy, unresolved V genes explain less than half of these, and the others have no known cause. This sample holds some 470,000 clones; 75% to 85% were observed only once. The ten largest clones take up approximately 13% of the sample. The sequenced sample consisted of PBMCs. These receptors originate from a woman between 40 and 50 years old in good health. Some clones in this sample may be carry-over from other donors' samples.

A remark on this clone: A far larger clone is one base from this, pointing to a likely read error. This chain joins TRBV30 and TRBJ2-7, with 9 nucleotides matching TRBD2. After removal of 3 bases from V and 6 bases from J, the junction contained 9 bases not matched to a gene. The CDR3 runs to 14 residues. Germline V gene lookup returns CDR1 GTSNPN and CDR2 SVGIG (reference sequence). DNA for the CDR3: TGTGCCTGGAGGCCCTGGCGGGGGGGCCGCGAGCAGTACTTC. It specifies CAWRPWRGGREQYF.

The V call is TRBV7-9, the J call TRBJ1-4; perhaps TRBD1 as D (6 bases). V was trimmed by 1 base and J by 8 bases, leaving 17 bases between them. CDR3 size: 16 residues. The germline CDR1 and CDR2 sequences are SEHNR and FQNEAQ (reference sequence). This chain's CDR3 is CASSLVQGGSTEKLFF. The CDR3 DNA sequence: TGTGCCAGCAGCTTAGTACAGGGAGGGTCGACGGAAAAACTGTTTTTT.

This chain joins TRBV19 and TRBJ2-3; D possibly corresponds to TRBD1 (6 bases). The germline V gene has CDR1 LNHDA and CDR2 SQIVND (reference sequence). This CDR3 is 14 amino acids long. Trimming took off 7 bases at V and 0 bases at J, with 11 bases between the two ends. The CDR3 here is CASILGHSTDTQYF. CDR3 in DNA: TGTGCCAGTATCCTGGGACATAGCACAGATACGCAGTATTTT.

To note about this clone: This same CDR3 is encoded by further DNA sequences in the sample. The CDR3 DNA follows: TGTGCCTGGAGTGTAGGGCTAGCGGGAGGAGGAGATACGCAGTATTTT. As protein: CAWSVGLAGGGDTQYF. The V gene is TRBV30, the J gene TRBJ2-3, with TRBD2 identical over 11 bases. The length of the CDR3 is 16 residues. Trimming at V came to 0 bases and at J to 5 bases, leaving 7 bases not matched to a gene. The germline V gene encodes CDR1 GTSNPN and CDR2 SVGIG (reference sequence).

In its sample, this clone was seen once. This chain connects TRBV28 to TRBJ2-2, with 7 positions matching TRBD2. The CDR3 extends over 14 amino acids. CDR1 and CDR2 (germline): MDHEN, SYDVKM. J was trimmed by 4 bases and V by 6 bases; bases with no gene match: 5. The CDR3 loop is CASRLAAATGELFF. CDR3 nucleotide sequence: TGTGCCAGCAGGCTAGCGGCAGCCACCGGGGAGCTGTTTTTT.

This clone has just one count. This chain uses TRBV6-1 with TRBJ1-4; unclear D gene. This CDR3 contains 14 residues. The V and J ends lost 5 bases and 8 bases respectively, with 15 bases between them. Germline-derived CDR1 and CDR2 are MNHNS and SASEGT. As DNA, the CDR3 is TGTGCCAGCAGTATTCCGGACCTGGGGGAAAAACTGTTTTTT. It yields the protein CASSIPDLGEKLFF.

The V gene is TRBV7-9, the J gene TRBJ2-7; weak D call: TRBD1 (5 bases). V lost 2 bases, J lost 0 bases, and 8 bases lay in between. The length of the CDR3 is 14 residues. From germline, CDR1 is SEHNR and CDR2 FQNEAQ (reference sequence). The CDR3 sequence is CASSLRQSSYEQYF. CDR3 bases: TGTGCCAGCAGCTTAAGACAGAGCTCCTACGAGCAGTACTTC.

For the CDR3, the DNA is TGTGCCAGCTCACCACAGGGCTATGAGCAGTTCTTC. The encoded protein is CASSPQGYEQFF. The chain joins TRBV18 to TRBJ2-1; D is undetermined. Trimming took off 1 base at V and 8 bases at J, with 6 bases between the two ends. The CDR3 runs 12 residues. Germline CDR1 KGHSH, CDR2 LQKENI. Complete variable domain (other parts from reference TRBV18 and TRBJ2-1): NAGVMQNPRHLVRRRGQEARLRCSPMKGHSHVYWYRQLPEEGLKFMVYLQKENIIDESGMPKERFSAEFPKEGPSILRIQQVVRGDSAAYFCASSPQGYEQFFGPGTRLTVL.

The chain has TRBV9 and TRBJ2-1, with D perhaps matching TRBD2 (6 bases). Germline V gene data show CDR1 as SGDLS and CDR2 as YYNGEE. The CDR3 covers 16 residues. V dropped 4 bases and J dropped 3 bases, with 17 bases sitting between them. For the CDR3, the DNA is TGTGCCAGCAGCCTACTGGGGGGTGGAGTCTACAATGAGCAGTTCTTC. Encoded protein: CASSLLGGGVYNEQFF.

Here the CDR3 reads CASSSLGGGADTQYF. The CDR3 nucleotides read TGCGCCAGCAGTTCCCTTGGGGGAGGGGCAGATACGCAGTATTTT. This chain joins TRBV5-1 and TRBJ2-3, with 7 bases fitting TRBD2. CDR1 is SGHRS, CDR2 YFSETQ, per germline. With 5 bases clipped from V and 4 bases from J, the junction kept 10 bases outside the gene matches. The CDR3 covers 15 residues.

This clone occurred once. The chain links TRBV7-2 to TRBJ2-7, with D uncertain. V was pared by 3 bases and J by 6 bases, with 9 bases between. The CDR3 covers 12 residues. Germline V gene lookup returns CDR1 SGHTA and CDR2 FQGNSA. The CDR3 nucleotides are TGTGCCAGCAGCTTCAGGTCCCGCGAGCAGTACTTC. Encoded protein: CASSFRSREQYF.

The chain has TRBV6-4 and TRBJ2-3; either TRBD1 or TRBD2 may fit D (6 bases each). The ends were cut back, 4 bases at V and 2 bases at J, with 10 bases in the middle. The CDR3 loop spans 14 amino acids. CDR1 and CDR2 from the germline V gene are MRHNA and SNTAGT. The CDR3 region is CASSVRGDTDTQYF. In DNA form, the CDR3 reads TGTGCCAGCAGTGTTAGGGGGGACACAGATACGCAGTATTTT.

This clone was counted ten times or more. The V and J genes are TRBV7-9 and TRBJ2-5, with TRBD1 matching 8 bases. V lost 5 bases, J lost 9 bases, and 8 bases stayed unmatched. The germline V gene encodes CDR1 SEHNR and CDR2 FQNEAQ (reference sequence). This CDR3 spans 13 amino acids. The CDR3 nucleotides are TGTGCCAGCAGCCCGCGGACAGGGTGGGCCCAGTACTTC. Its translation is CASSPRTGWAQYF. Looking up the rest from reference TRBV7-9 and TRBJ2-5 gives the full variable domain: DTGVSQNPRHKITKRGQNVTFRCDPISEHNRLYWYRQTLGQGPEFLTYFQNEAQLEKSRLLSDRFSAERPKGSFSTLEIQRTEQGDSAMYLCASSPRTGWAQYFGPGTRLLVL.

This clone was counted only a few times. This rearrangement joins TRBV4-2 to TRBJ2-3, with 10 bases identical to TRBD2. The V segment lost 3 bases and the J segment 1 base; nucleotides outside the gene matches: 7. Germline CDR1 and CDR2: LGHNA and YNFKEQ. The CDR3 covers 17 residues. CDR3 DNA: TGTGCCAGCAGCCAGGGCCTAGCGGGAGAAGGCACAGATACGCAGTATTTT. Amino acid sequence: CASSQGLAGEGTDTQYF.

The rearrangement links TRBV10-2 to TRBJ2-3; 8 nucleotides agree with TRBD1. The germline V gene has CDR1 WSHSY and CDR2 SAAADI. This CDR3 is built from 18 residues. The V gene end was trimmed by 6 bases and the J gene end by 3 bases; junction bases not matched to a gene: 17. The CDR3 region has the DNA TGCGCCAGCAGACCCACCGCCCCGACAGGGGCCCGTACAGATACGCAGTATTTT. This translates into CASRPTAPTGARTDTQYF.

The V call is TRBV4-1, the J call TRBJ2-7; 8 positions match TRBD2. Germline CDR1 and CDR2: MGHRA and YSYEKL. Germline trimming cut 0 bases from V and 0 bases from J; bases unmatched to any gene: 10. The CDR3 has 18 amino acids. CDR3 DNA: TGCGCCAGCAGCCAAGAAGGTTTTATAGGGACTAGCTCCTACGAGCAGTACTTC. It codes for CASSQEGFIGTSSYEQYF.

This clone came up once. The gene calls are TRBV27 and TRBJ2-6; D is ambiguous. From germline, CDR1 is MNHEY and CDR2 SMNVEV (reference sequence). The ends were cut back, 8 bases at V and 0 bases at J, with 5 bases in the middle. The CDR3 runs 13 residues. CDR3 bases: TGTGCCAGCGGTAGCTCTGGGGCCAACGTCCTGACTTTC. Protein sequence: CASGSSGANVLTF.

A note on this clone: This sample includes further DNA sequences coding for the same CDR3. This chain connects TRBV5-8 to TRBJ2-3, with D unclear. V was cut by 1 base and J by 0 bases, with 6 bases left in between. Germline V gene lookup returns CDR1 SGHTS and CDR2 YDEGEE. The CDR3 runs 14 residues. The CDR3 DNA reads as TGTGCCAGCAGCTTGTCGGGTAGCACAGATACGCAGTATTTT. Its protein is CASSLSGSTDTQYF.

This clone was found a few times. The chain carries TRBV19 and TRBJ2-1, with D perhaps matching TRBD2 (5 bases). The germline V gene has CDR1 LNHDA and CDR2 SQIVND (reference sequence). This CDR3 is 16 amino acids long. V was clipped by 5 bases and J by 5 bases, with 19 bases between them. DNA of the CDR3: TGTGCCAGTAGTTATTCCAGGAGCGGCAAGCACAATGAGCAGTTCTTC. This gives the protein CASSYSRSGKHNEQFF. Filled out from reference TRBV19 and TRBJ2-1, the complete variable domain reads DGGITQSPKYLFRKEGQNVTLSCEQNLNHDAMYWYRQDPGQGLRLIYYSQIVNDFQKGDIAEGYSVSREKKESFPLTVTSAQKNPTAFYLCASSYSRSGKHNEQFFGPGTRLTVL.

CDR3 coding DNA: TGTGCCATCAGCTGGACAGGGTCGGAGACCCAGTACTTC. It is translated as CAISWTGSETQYF. The genes are TRBV10-3 and TRBJ2-5; 8 bases agree with TRBD1. Looked up from germline, CDR1 is ENHRY and CDR2 is SYGVKD. V trimming: 6 bases; J trimming: 5 bases; junction bases outside the gene matches: 5. This CDR3 contains 13 residues.

This clone was found a few times. This sequence joins TRBV30 and TRBJ1-2; D is undetermined. Germline lookup yields CDR1 GTSNPN and CDR2 SVGIG (reference sequence). The V end was cut by 1 base, the J end by 7 bases, with 16 bases between. CDR3 size: 14 residues. CDR3 in DNA: TGTGCCTGGAGTGAAACAGCCCTTATGGGTGGCTACACCTTC. Translating gives CAWSETALMGGYTF.

A note on this clone: A junction boundary mismatches the germline segment, possibly from a read error. The chain carries TRBV7-2 and TRBJ1-1; no firm D call. The germline CDR1 and CDR2 sequences are SGHTA and FQGNSA. This CDR3 is 14 amino acids long. CDR3 in DNA: TGTGCCAGCAGCCCCCCCAAATTGAACACGGAAGCTTTCTTT. The encoded protein is CASSPPKLNTEAFF.

This clone has just a few counts. The V and J genes are TRBV4-1 and TRBJ2-5, with 14 bases lining up with TRBD2. Matching the DNA end better, TRBJ2-7 makes the J call doubtful. The CDR3 runs 16 residues. Germline V CDR1 and CDR2: MGHRA, YSYEKL. This chain's CDR3 is CASSQEGTSGSIEQYF. CDR3 coding DNA: TGCGCCAGCAGCCAAGAAGGGACTAGCGGGAGTATCGAGCAGTACTTC.

This chain joins TRBV9 and TRBJ2-1; D is uncertain. Germline V CDR1 and CDR2: SGDLS, YYNGEE. V was shortened by 0 bases and J by 0 bases, with 7 bases between the two germline ends. The CDR3 is made up of 15 amino acids. The CDR3 reads CASSVGSASYNEQFF. As DNA, the CDR3 is TGTGCCAGCAGCGTAGGATCAGCCTCCTACAATGAGCAGTTCTTC.

In DNA, the CDR3 is TGTGCCAGCACCCAAGGGCAGGGAGGCAATGAAAAACTGTTTTTT. Translated: CASTQGQGGNEKLFF. The chain employs TRBV28 and TRBJ1-4; D might be TRBD1 (5 bases). Germline V gene lookup returns CDR1 MDHEN and CDR2 SYDVKM. The V end lost 7 bases, the J end lost 5 bases, and 17 bases lay between the germline ends. The CDR3 is made up of 15 amino acids.